This T cell receptor (beta chain) was sequenced in a study of blood T cell repertoires in COVID-19. Profiling relied on immunoSEQ multiplex PCR, and the TCRdb table lists in-frame clones only, not all of them. Here the sample spans roughly 150,000 clones, roughly 78% being singletons. Trimming removed 1 base from V and 0 bases from J, with 10 bases in between. The CDR3 length is 16 residues. The germline CDR1 and CDR2 sequences are SEHNR and FQNEAQ (reference sequence). The sequence was collected from a woman between 65 and 79 years old in a cohort exposed to, infected with or recovered from COVID-19 (not recorded which). The sample was PBMCs or T cells enriched from blood (not recorded which). The chain couples TRBV7-9 to TRBJ2-1, with D hard to call. The CDR3 DNA reads as TGTGCCAGCAGCTTAGATGGCGGATTCTCCTACAATGAGCAGTTCTTC. Translation gives CASSLDGGFSYNEQFF.